The clone carrying this TCR beta chain occurred once. The antigen is not known. This sample was taken from a study of shared clonotypes between healthy human individuals. Broader study findings: Among donors, the sharing of clonotypes was expected to be influenced by sequencing depth. Tissue TCR repertoires likely differ from these blood-only repertoires.

CDR3 length: 16 amino acids. V was pared by 4 bases and J by 11 bases, with 24 bases between. CDR1 is SNHLY and CDR2 is FYNNEI in the germline V gene. TCRdb keeps only in-frame clones here, not all; method: immunoSEQ multiplex PCR. This table holds around 2.5 million clones, over 85% found once. Participating donors were healthy, HIV-negative adults free of recent acute infections or vaccinations. CD4+ cells underwent separation, giving CD45RA+ naive and CD45RA-negative memory subsets. The sequence came from a man aged 18-30 years in good health. Some clones in this sample may be carry-over from other donors' samples. Sequencing was carried out using naive CD4+ T cells from PBMCs. Stated subset: CD45RA+ positively selected. The chain joins TRBV2 to TRBJ1-5; D not certain. CDR3 DNA sequence: TGTGCCAGCAGTGGGGGTTCCGGGGTCAGGCGTTTTTCCCAGCATTTT. Its translation: CASSGGSGVRRFSQHF.